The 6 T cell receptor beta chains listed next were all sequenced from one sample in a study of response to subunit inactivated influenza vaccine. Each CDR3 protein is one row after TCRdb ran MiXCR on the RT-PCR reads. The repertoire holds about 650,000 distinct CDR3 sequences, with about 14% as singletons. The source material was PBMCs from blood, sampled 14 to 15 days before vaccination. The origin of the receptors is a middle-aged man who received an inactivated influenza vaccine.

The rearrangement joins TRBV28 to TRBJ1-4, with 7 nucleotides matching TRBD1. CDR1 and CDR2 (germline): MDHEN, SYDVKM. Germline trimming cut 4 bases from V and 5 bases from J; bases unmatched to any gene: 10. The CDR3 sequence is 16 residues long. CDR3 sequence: CASSSLDREGNEKLFF. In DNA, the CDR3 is TGTGCCAGCAGTTCCCTTGACAGGGAGGGGAATGAAAAACTGTTTTTT.

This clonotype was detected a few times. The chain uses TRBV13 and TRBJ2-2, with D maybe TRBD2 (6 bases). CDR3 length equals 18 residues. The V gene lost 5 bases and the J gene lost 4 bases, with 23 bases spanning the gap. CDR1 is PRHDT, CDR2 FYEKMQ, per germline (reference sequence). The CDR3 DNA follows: TGTGCCAGCAGCCCAAAGTTCCGGGACCCGCGGGGCACCGGGGAGCTGTTTTTT. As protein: CASSPKFRDPRGTGELFF. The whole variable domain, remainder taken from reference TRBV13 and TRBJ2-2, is AAGVIQSPRHLIKEKRETATLKCYPIPRHDTVYWYQQGPGQDPQFLISFYEKMQSDKGSIPDRFSAQQFSDYHSELNMSSLELGDSALYFCASSPKFRDPRGTGELFFGEGSRLTVL.

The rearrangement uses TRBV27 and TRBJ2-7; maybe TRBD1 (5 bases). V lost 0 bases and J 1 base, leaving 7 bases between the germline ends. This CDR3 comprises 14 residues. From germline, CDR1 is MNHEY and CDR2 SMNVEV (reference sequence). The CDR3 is CASSLSGDSYEQYF. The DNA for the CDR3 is TGTGCCAGCAGTTTATCAGGGGATTCCTACGAGCAGTACTTC.

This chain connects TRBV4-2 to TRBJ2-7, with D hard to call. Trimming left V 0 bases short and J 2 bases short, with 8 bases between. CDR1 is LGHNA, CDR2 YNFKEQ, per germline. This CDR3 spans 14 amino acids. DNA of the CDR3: TGTGCCAGCAGCCAAGATGCAGGTACCTACGAGCAGTACTTC. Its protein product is CASSQDAGTYEQYF.

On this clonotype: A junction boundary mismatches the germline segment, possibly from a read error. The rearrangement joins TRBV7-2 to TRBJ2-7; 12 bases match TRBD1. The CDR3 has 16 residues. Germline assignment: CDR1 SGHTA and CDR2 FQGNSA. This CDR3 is CASSFGTGGSYYEQHF. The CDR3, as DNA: TGTGCCAGCAGCTTCGGGACAGGGGGCAGTTACTACGAGCAGCACTTC.

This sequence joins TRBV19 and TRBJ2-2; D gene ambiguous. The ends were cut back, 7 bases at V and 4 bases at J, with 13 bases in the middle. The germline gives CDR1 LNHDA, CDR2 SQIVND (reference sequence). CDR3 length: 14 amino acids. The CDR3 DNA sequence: TGTGCCAGTACCCAATGGGGAATCACCGGGGAGCTGTTTTTT. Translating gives CASTQWGITGELFF.